This entry lists 21 T cell receptor beta chains sequenced from one sample in a study of sequential checkpoint blockade in melanoma. Indicated treatment: randomized to nivolumab then ipilimumab (arm A) or the reverse (arm B). Sequenced by immunoSEQ multiplex PCR; TCRdb stores in-frame clones only, minus some. The profile shows 30,000 to 35,000 clones, 82% of them singletons. Specimen: CD8+ T cells sorted from blood (inferred from file names), collected from a patient given nivolumab and ipilimumab in sequence. These receptors originate from a human donor with melanoma.

The J gene is TRBJ2-7, the V gene TRBV6-5; a weak D match, TRBD1 (5 bases). V lost 0 bases to trimming and J lost 2 bases, with 11 bases between them. Germline values: CDR1 MNHEY, CDR2 SVGAGI. The CDR3 is 15 amino acids. DNA for the CDR3: TGTGCCAGCAGTTACTCCGTGGGGCAAGCCTACGAGCAGTACTTC. This sequence encodes CASSYSVGQAYEQYF.

The chain recombines TRBV19 with TRBJ1-4, with D hard to call. The CDR3 consists of 13 residues. V was shortened by 4 bases and J by 7 bases, with 10 bases between the two germline ends. Germline values: CDR1 LNHDA, CDR2 SQIVND (reference sequence). CDR3 in amino acids: CASSTSRGEKLFF. In DNA form, the CDR3 reads TGTGCCAGTAGTACCTCTCGGGGTGAAAAACTGTTTTTT.

The chain has TRBV7-8 and TRBJ1-1; a weak D match, TRBD1 (5 bases). Germline assignment: CDR1 SGHVS and CDR2 FQNEAQ. The CDR3 length is 15 residues. V was trimmed by 6 bases and J by 0 bases, leaving 14 bases between them. The CDR3 protein is CASRPLGALNTEAFF. The CDR3 nucleotides read TGTGCCAGCAGACCCTTAGGGGCTCTGAACACTGAAGCTTTCTTT.

CDR3 residues: CASSFIGTPLYNEQFF. CDR3 bases: TGTGCCAGCAGTTTTATTGGGACTCCCCTTTACAATGAGCAGTTCTTC. The chain couples TRBV27 to TRBJ2-1; possible D gene TRBD2, 6 bases. Trimming took 3 bases from V and 4 from J, leaving 16 bases between them. The CDR3 covers 16 residues. CDR1 is MNHEY and CDR2 is SMNVEV in the germline V gene (reference sequence).

The chain recombines TRBV5-8 with TRBJ1-2, with D possibly matching TRBD1 (6 bases). The CDR3 length is 15 residues. Trimming took 1 base from V and 4 from J, leaving 14 bases between them. Germline-derived CDR1 and CDR2 are SGHTS and YDEGEE. The CDR3 nucleotides are TGTGCCAGCAGCTTGATACAGGGAGCAACCTATGGCTACACCTTC. Translation gives CASSLIQGATYGYTF. Using reference TRBV5-8 and TRBJ1-2 for the parts outside the CDR3, the full variable domain is EAGVTQSPTHLIKTRGQQATLRCSPISGHTSVYWYQQALGLGLQFLLWYDEGEERNRGNFPPRFSGRQFPNYSSELNVNALELEDSALYLCASSLIQGATYGYTFGSGTRLTVV.

The chain combines TRBV28 with TRBJ2-7; no reliable D call. Germline CDR1 and CDR2: MDHEN and SYDVKM. V dropped 6 bases and J dropped 7 bases, with 19 bases sitting between them. This CDR3 region has 14 residues. CDR3 sequence: CASRHMSSGGEQYF. The CDR3 bases are TGTGCCAGCAGGCACATGTCGTCGGGTGGGGAGCAGTACTTC.

CDR3 nucleotide sequence: TGTGCCAGCGGCCACTCTGGAAACACCATATATTTT. Translating it yields CASGHSGNTIYF. This chain uses TRBV7-9 with TRBJ1-3; unclear D gene. The CDR3 has 12 amino acids. Germline CDR1 and CDR2: SEHNR and FQNEAQ (reference sequence). Trimming cost V 8 bases and J 0 bases, with 5 bases left between them.

The V call is TRBV9, the J call TRBJ1-1, with a possible D match to TRBD1 (5 bases). The CDR3 spans 13 residues. Trimming left V 3 bases short and J 5 bases short, with 11 bases between. Germline V CDR1 and CDR2: SGDLS, YYNGEE. The chain's CDR3 is CASSAGGVTEAFF. Written as DNA, the CDR3 is TGTGCCAGCAGCGCGGGGGGGGTAACTGAAGCTTTCTTT.

Within the sample, this clone is medium-sized (0.01 to 0.1%). The chain combines TRBV7-9 with TRBJ1-4, with D tentatively TRBD1 (5 bases). This CDR3 contains 14 residues. Between the trimmed V and J ends, which lost 2 bases and 8 bases, there was a span of 12 bases. Germline CDR1 SEHNR, CDR2 FQNEAQ (reference sequence). In nucleotides, the CDR3 is TGTGCCAGCAGCTTACTACAGGAGGGGGAAAAACTGTTTTTT. Translation: CASSLLQEGEKLFF.

This clone is medium-sized by share. The chain joins TRBV4-3 to TRBJ2-2; 8 positions agree with TRBD1. CDR3 size: 15 residues. Germline CDR1 and CDR2: LGHNA and YSLEER. Unmatched junction bases numbered 8, after V lost 6 bases and J lost 5 bases. The CDR3 DNA reads TGCGCCAGCAGAAAGGGGGGACAGGAAACCGGGGAGCTGTTTTTT. This encodes CASRKGGQETGELFF.

The rearrangement joins TRBV28 to TRBJ1-1; weak D call: TRBD1 (6 bases). V was shortened by 7 bases and J by 0 bases, with 12 bases between the two germline ends. The CDR3 is made up of 14 amino acids. Germline CDR1 MDHEN, CDR2 SYDVKM. The CDR3 coding sequence is TGTGCCAGCACCGTGACAGGAGTGAACACTGAAGCTTTCTTT. This gives the protein CASTVTGVNTEAFF.

V and J are TRBV6-4 and TRBJ2-7, with D maybe TRBD1 (6 bases). Germline CDR1 and CDR2: MRHNA and SNTAGT. This CDR3 spans 16 amino acids. Trimming removed 4 bases from V and 0 bases from J, with 16 bases in between. The CDR3 sequence is CASSGGQSSNSYEQYF. CDR3 DNA: TGTGCCAGCAGTGGTGGACAGTCGAGTAACTCCTACGAGCAGTACTTC.

The rearrangement joins TRBV7-9 to TRBJ2-7; a weak D match, TRBD2 (5 bases). V was trimmed by 1 base and J by 2 bases, leaving 9 bases between them. Germline CDR1 is SEHNR and CDR2 is FQNEAQ (reference sequence). CDR3 length: 14 amino acids. The CDR3: CASSLGGPTYEQYF. CDR3 coding DNA: TGTGCCAGCAGCTTAGGAGGGCCGACCTACGAGCAGTACTTC.

The chain links TRBV2 to TRBJ1-2; TRBD1 is a possible D gene (5 bases). The CDR3 is 12 amino acids. Germline CDR1 reads SNHLY; CDR2 reads FYNNEI. V was clipped by 5 bases and J by 3 bases, with 7 bases between them. CDR3 protein: CASSFRDYGYTF. CDR3 coding DNA: TGTGCCAGCAGTTTCAGGGACTATGGCTACACCTTC.

The chain joins TRBV16 to TRBJ1-5, with 10 bases lining up with TRBD1. Germline CDR1 is KGHSY and CDR2 is FQNENV. After removal of 4 bases from V and 6 bases from J, the junction contained 6 bases not matched to a gene. The length of the CDR3 is 15 residues. The CDR3 coding sequence is TGTGCCAGCAGCCCGCCGGGACAGGGGTCTCAGCCCCAGCATTTT. Protein sequence: CASSPPGQGSQPQHF.

This clone was seen a few times. The CDR3: CASSQYVGGQSVTNEKLFF. As DNA, the CDR3 is TGCGCCAGCAGCCAATATGTGGGTGGACAGAGTGTCACTAATGAAAAACTGTTTTTT. This chain links TRBV4-1 with TRBJ1-4; maybe TRBD1 (6 bases). The ends were cut back, 2 bases at V and 2 bases at J, with 21 bases in the middle. The CDR3 runs 19 residues. The germline V gene encodes CDR1 MGHRA and CDR2 YSYEKL.

This clone was observed a few times. The gene calls are TRBV28 and TRBJ1-6, with TRBD1 identical over 8 bases. Trimming at V came to 3 bases and at J to 10 bases, leaving 5 bases not matched to a gene. The CDR3 runs 14 residues. Germline values: CDR1 MDHEN, CDR2 SYDVKM. DNA of the CDR3: TGTGCCAGCAGTTTCCGCAGGGGGCTCTCACCCCTCCACTTT. Protein sequence: CASSFRRGLSPLHF.

The J gene is TRBJ2-7, the V gene TRBV9; 11 positions agree with TRBD2. The germline CDR1 and CDR2 sequences are SGDLS and YYNGEE. CDR3 length: 17 residues. V lost 0 bases, J lost 4 bases, and 9 bases stayed unmatched. Here the CDR3 DNA reads TGTGCCAGCAGCGTAGGTGGGACTAGCGGCTTATTATACGAGCAGTACTTC. As protein: CASSVGGTSGLLYEQYF.

The chain joins TRBV7-9 to TRBJ1-1, with TRBD1 as a possible D gene (6 bases). The CDR3 loop spans 12 amino acids. The V gene lost 3 bases and the J gene lost 8 bases, with 10 bases spanning the gap. CDR1 and CDR2 (germline): SEHNR, FQNEAQ (reference sequence). The CDR3 reads CASSFGTWEAFF. CDR3 coding DNA: TGTGCCAGCAGCTTCGGGACATGGGAAGCTTTCTTT.

The gene calls are TRBV9 and TRBJ2-7; 12 nucleotides align to TRBD1. The germline gives CDR1 SGDLS, CDR2 YYNGEE. After removal of 3 bases from V and 5 bases from J, the junction contained 3 bases not matched to a gene. The CDR3 spans 14 residues. In nucleotides, the CDR3 is TGTGCCAGCAGCGGGGACAGGGGGCACCACGAGCAGTACTTC. Protein product: CASSGDRGHHEQYF.

This chain links TRBV7-2 with TRBJ2-7; 7 positions agree with TRBD2. The CDR3 runs 17 residues. Per germline, CDR1 SGHTA and CDR2 FQGNSA. Trimming took 1 base from V and 0 from J; bases not matched to a gene: 9. DNA for the CDR3: TGTGCCAGCAGCTTAGATCCCCTAGCGGAAGGCTCCTACGAGCAGTACTTC. Translated, it gives CASSLDPLAEGSYEQYF.